A selection of T cell receptor beta chains follows, all from one sample in a study of Ad26.COV2.S vaccination and SARS-CoV-2 variants. Clones were read by immunoSEQ multiplex PCR, and TCRdb kept only the in-frame ones, dropping some. The table lists about 370,000 clones, 70% to 90% of them singletons. The source material was peripheral blood, sampled in a trial of Ad26.COV2.S vaccine versus placebo. The source of these receptors is a person aged 18-60 years who received the Ad26.COV2.S COVID-19 vaccine or a placebo. The conserved cysteine and the conserved F or W are not part of the CDR3 here. Fields, in order: CDR3 protein, clone size, V gene, D gene. A D gene is named only where the DNA matches it firmly. A row's size may be missing; if present it is once, few, many or a size class.

ASSYRGQGYGYT | . | TRBV6-5 | TRBD1
ASSPVEGAVYEQY | . | TRBV18 | TRBD1
ASSLSGNPDTQY | once | TRBV5-4 | .
ASSEPGRGRGANVLT | . | TRBV19 | .
SVSQRATEKLF | . | TRBV29-1 | .
ASSFRGSAGELF | . | TRBV7-9 | .
ASSVQGALGYT | once | TRBV2 | TRBD1
ASSVVTGGEQY | . | TRBV9 | TRBD1
AWRKTANYGYT | . | TRBV30 | .
ASSPSRTGGVRILGYT | . | TRBV4-1 | TRBD1
ASSLGGLTEAF | . | TRBV12-3/TRBV12-4 | .
ASSFRGRDYGYT | . | TRBV6-5 | TRBD1
ASSSTSSGGANEQF | . | TRBV6-5 | TRBD2
ASSRRGGPKEPQH | . | TRBV28 | .
ASSLWASGPEETQY | . | TRBV27 | TRBD2
ASSYGTGREYEQY | . | TRBV6-5 | TRBD1